This record concerns one TCR beta chain sequence. Antigen: not known. CDR3 length equals 17 residues. Germline V gives CDR1 SGHRS, CDR2 YFSETQ. V shed 1 base, J shed 0 bases, and the junction held 5 bases outside the gene matches. Time point defined: new active TB diagnosis, blood taken before or within 7 days of starting treatment. The sample is drawn from a study of T cells in tuberculosis. Study context: CD1B tetramers identified T cells specific for mycobacterial lipid GMM. In South Africa, adults with active tuberculosis were compared with IGRA-negative and latently infected IGRA-positive adolescents. Notes on the study in general: Selection depended on which cryopreserved specimens were available. Classification accuracy was roughly 90% (AUROC around 0.9) with the GMM-specific repertoire.

Clones were read by immunoSEQ multiplex PCR, and TCRdb kept only the in-frame ones, dropping some. The top ten clones hold about 5.5% of a sample with roughly 30,000 clones, roughly 82% of them seen once. Sequencing used PBMCs, obtained at tuberculosis diagnosis. The chain carries TRBV5-1 and TRBJ2-1, with 9 nucleotides matching TRBD2. The sequence came from an adult with tuberculosis. This chain's CDR3 is CASSLRLAGSSYNEQFF. DNA of the CDR3: TGCGCCAGCAGCTTGCGTCTAGCGGGAAGCTCCTACAATGAGCAGTTCTTC.